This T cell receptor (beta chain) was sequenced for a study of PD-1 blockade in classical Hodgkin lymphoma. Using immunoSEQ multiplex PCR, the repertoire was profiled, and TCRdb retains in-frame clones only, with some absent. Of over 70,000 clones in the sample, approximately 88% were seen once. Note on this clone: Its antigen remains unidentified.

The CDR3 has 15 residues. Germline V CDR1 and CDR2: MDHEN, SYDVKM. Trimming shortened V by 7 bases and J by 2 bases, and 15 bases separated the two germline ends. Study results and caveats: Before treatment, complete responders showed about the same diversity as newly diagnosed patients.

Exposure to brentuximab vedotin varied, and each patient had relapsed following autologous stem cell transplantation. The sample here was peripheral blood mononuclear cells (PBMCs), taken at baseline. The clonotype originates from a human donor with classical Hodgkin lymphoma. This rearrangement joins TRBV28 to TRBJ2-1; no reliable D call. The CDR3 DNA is TGTGCCAGCATTGGTGGAATTAACCCCTACAATGAGCAGTTCTTC. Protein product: CASIGGINPYNEQFF.